This T cell receptor beta chain was sequenced for a study of blood T cell repertoires in COVID-19 (dated by TCRdb to about 2020). Regarding the study in general: Samples covering the acute and convalescent phases of COVID-19 were provided by collaborators in the United States, Italy and Spain. A de-identified subject ID, COVID-19 status, age in years and sex were almost always included in the sample metadata. Deeply sampled blood TCRbeta repertoires from subjects exposed to, actively infected with, or recovered from COVID-19 were included in the dataset. A freely available public database, intended as a resource for researchers studying the immune response to SARS-CoV-2, is where the repertoires were released. The samples were drawn from the first 160 participants of the ongoing ImmuneRACE study and from about 1,200 subjects provided by 6 global collaborators. Where available, HLA class I and class II types were taken from metadata supplied by the sample provider and were not determined by assay-based typing. The material from the prospective study consisted of cDNA or gDNA derived from T cells, B-cell-depleted T cells, or PBMCs. Study-level results and caveats: The quantity of clinical and demographic metadata differed by source and by participant and was supplied without curation.

TCRbeta CDR3 regions were amplified from genomic DNA by means of the immunoSEQ Assay, a bias-controlled multiplex PCR. The original methods were these. The number of nucleated cells in each sample was estimated by amplification of reference gene primers within the assay. Sequence reads were collapsed and filtered to measure the absolute abundance of every unique TCRbeta CDR3 rearrangement. For each sample, productive Simpson clonality was calculated as the square root of Simpson's diversity index over productive rearrangements. This immuneACCESS table, as held by TCRdb, lists in-frame sequences with V and J called but not all clones. Of the missing ones, under half trace to an unresolved V gene in checked studies; the others have no known cause. V and J calls and clone size come straight from that table; D and trimming were deduced from the DNA. This sample has around 330,000 clones in its table, and 85% of those were observed once. The ten largest clones add up to approximately 1.9% of the sample.

This clone was seen a few times. This clone's antigen is unknown. No quality values exist for individual bases; no much larger clone is one base distant. From the germline V gene, CDR1 is SQVTM and CDR2 is ANQGSEA. The CDR3 spans 11 residues, from the cysteine through the phenylalanine. Kept here is only the CDR3 DNA, which spans 33 bases and is read in frame from base 1. Between the V and J ends, shortened by 8 bases and 4 bases respectively, the junction contains 9 bases. In the prospective study, participants were roughly 18 to 100 years old, resided in fewer than 25 geographic areas of the United States, and were enrolled through a virtual design. To assign participants to cohorts, the prospective study relied on clinical history that participants themselves reported in a screening survey and a study questionnaire. Exposed participants were defined as having been in contact with someone with a PCR-confirmed or clinician-diagnosed COVID-19 case within 2 weeks of study entry. Mobile phlebotomists in the prospective study collected whole blood, serum and a nasopharyngeal or oropharyngeal swab from every participant. Participants in the prospective study had the option to provide additional blood draws and questionnaires over a roughly 2-month period. Prospective study blood samples were shipped either frozen or at room temperature before DNA extraction.

The source is a young woman who had been exposed to COVID-19. Sequences were obtained from PBMCs or T cells enriched from blood (not recorded which). The V and J genes are TRBV29-1 and TRBJ1-3; the D gene is unclear. This receptor has the CDR3 CSFLEGNTIYF. The nucleotide sequence is TGCAGCTTCCTAGAGGGAAACACCATATATTTT.